This paragraph reports one T cell receptor (beta chain). The sample belongs to a study of T cell changes during pregnancy in multiple sclerosis. Assay: immunoSEQ multiplex PCR; the TCRdb copy retains only in-frame clones and omits some. The sample consists of 45,000 to 55,000 clones, roughly 88% of them appearing once. The CDR3 consists of 14 residues. Unmatched junction bases numbered 16, after V lost 10 bases and J lost 9 bases. The V gene's germline CDR1 is LNHDA and CDR2 SQIVND (reference sequence). The receptor was isolated from a female donor with multiple sclerosis, enrolled in a pregnancy study. The specimen comprised CD4+ T cells from peripheral blood mononuclear cells, sampled in the second trimester of pregnancy. This chain uses TRBV19 with TRBJ2-3; 7 bases are a match to TRBD2. CDR3 loop: CATHGEGGPGTQYF. The CDR3 nucleotides are TGTGCCACCCATGGGGAGGGAGGGCCAGGAACGCAGTATTTT.